These 27 T cell receptor beta chains were sequenced from one sample in a study of regulatory T cells in long-lasting Graves disease. Arm-PCR of CDR3 regions and iRepertoire HTBI primers were the basis on which TCR beta libraries were built. From the multiplex PCR reads, TCRdb called clonotypes with MiXCR, one entry per CDR3 protein. The table lists under 300,000 distinct CDR3 sequences, around 19% of them singletons. The time point was: newly diagnosed GD, antithyroid drugs for less than 3 months. Making the TCR library involved RNA that had been extracted from PBMCs. The specimen comprised peripheral blood mononuclear cells (PBMCs), sampled at new diagnosis, from a patient treated with antithyroid drugs. These receptors all stem from a female donor with Graves disease.

This clonotype has at least ten counts. The chain links TRBV24-1 to TRBJ1-5; the match to TRBD1 covers 7 bases. The CDR3 covers 14 residues. J lost 4 bases, V lost 4 bases, and 3 bases had no gene match. Germline V lookup: CDR1 KGHDR, CDR2 SFDVKD. The CDR3 protein is CATSDSRGNQPQHF. CDR3 nucleotides: TGTGCCACCAGTGACTCCAGGGGGAATCAGCCCCAGCATTTT.

With respect to this clonotype: At one of its ends the junction is not consistent with the germline gene, which may arise from a read error. The chain has TRBV5-5 and TRBJ1-2, with D unclear. CDR3 length: 12 residues. Germline assignment: CDR1 SGHKS and CDR2 YYEKEE (reference sequence). CDR3 loop: CASSLTNCGYTF. The CDR3, as DNA: TGTGCCAGCAGCTTGACCAACTGTGGCTACACCTTC. Filled out from reference TRBV5-5 and TRBJ1-2, the complete variable domain reads DAGVTQSPTHLIKTRGQQVTLRCSPISGHKSVSWYQQVLGQGPQFIFQYYEKEERGRGNFPDRFSARQFPNYSSELNVNALLLGDSALYLCASSLTNCGYTFGSGTRLTVV.

This clonotype has a count of ten or more. Written as DNA, the CDR3 is TGTGCCACCAGTCACGTCGGACGGTACACTGAAGCTTTCTTT. This gives the protein CATSHVGRYTEAFF. The rearrangement joins TRBV24-1 to TRBJ1-1; D gene ambiguous. This CDR3 has 14 residues. V gave up 6 bases and J gave up 3 bases, with 13 bases separating them. Germline assignment: CDR1 KGHDR and CDR2 SFDVKD.

This clonotype was recorded at least ten times. The chain uses TRBV11-3 and TRBJ1-2; 7 nucleotides align to TRBD1. After removal of 9 bases from V and 4 bases from J, the junction contained 8 bases not matched to a gene. From germline, CDR1 is SGHNT and CDR2 YENEEA. The CDR3 contains 13 residues. CDR3 in amino acids: CASTSGGSYGYTF. CDR3 nucleotides: TGTGCCAGTACTTCAGGGGGGAGCTATGGCTACACCTTC.

The table lists this clonotype with many counts. The gene calls are TRBV6-1 and TRBJ2-3; a weak D match, TRBD2 (7 bases). Germline V gene sequence: CDR1 MNHNS, CDR2 SASEGT. Trimming took 8 bases from V and 0 from J, leaving 18 bases between them. The CDR3 spans 16 residues. The CDR3 here is CASRTGGGLSTDTQYF. CDR3 nucleotides: TGTGCCAGCCGTACGGGGGGCGGGTTAAGCACAGATACGCAGTATTTT.

The genes are TRBV2 and TRBJ2-3; 14 positions agree with TRBD2. Germline V gene data show CDR1 as SNHLY and CDR2 as FYNNEI. The CDR3 is 16 amino acids. V lost 8 bases and J lost 4; bases outside the gene matches: 8. The CDR3 spells CASSGLAGAEADTQYF. The CDR3 DNA reads as TGTGCCAGCTCGGGACTAGCGGGAGCGGAAGCAGATACGCAGTATTTT. The full variable domain, in which reference TRBV2 and TRBJ2-3 provide the parts outside the CDR3, is EPEVTQTPSHQVTQMGQEVILRCVPISNHLYFYWYRQILGQKVEFLVSFYNNEISEKSEIFDDQFSVERPDGSNFTLKIRSTKLEDSAMYFCASSGLAGAEADTQYFGPGTRLTVL.

The chain recombines TRBV11-3 with TRBJ2-7, with a possible D match to TRBD2 (6 bases). Germline CDR1 is SGHNT and CDR2 is YENEEA. The CDR3 extends over 14 amino acids. Trimming cost V 5 bases and J 3 bases, with 14 bases left between them. As DNA, the CDR3 is TGTGCCAGCAGCCCAATAGCGGAGGGCTACGAGCAGTACTTC. It yields the protein CASSPIAEGYEQYF.

This clonotype was recorded many times. J is TRBJ1-3 and V is TRBV20-1; D is undetermined. This CDR3 is 14 amino acids long. The V gene lost 3 bases and the J gene lost 2 bases, with 11 bases spanning the gap. Per the germline V gene, CDR1 is DFQATT and CDR2 is SNEGSKA (reference sequence). The DNA for the CDR3 is TGCAGTGCTAGCCTGGGAGGGACTGGAAACACCATATATTTT. Residues: CSASLGGTGNTIYF.

This clonotype appeared a single time. A far larger clone is off by one base, so a read error is likely. This chain joins TRBV2 and TRBJ1-1; 8 bases are a match to TRBD1. Germline V gives CDR1 SNHLY, CDR2 FYNNEI. This CDR3 has 16 amino acids. With V trimmed by 7 bases and J by 3 bases, 13 bases remained unmatched. The CDR3 spells CASNFPTGESDTEAFF. CDR3 nucleotide sequence: TGTGCCAGCAATTTCCCGACAGGGGAATCCGACACTGAAGCTTTCTTT.

This clonotype came up many times. The V and J genes are TRBV6-1 and TRBJ2-5, with 8 bases aligning to TRBD2. The CDR3 length is 13 residues. The germline CDR1 and CDR2 sequences are MNHNS and SASEGT. J lost 5 bases, V lost 8 bases, and 7 bases had no gene match. The CDR3 region is CASGRGGGETQYF. In DNA form, the CDR3 reads TGTGCCAGCGGCCGGGGGGGGGGTGAGACCCAGTACTTC.

This clonotype showed up many times. The rearrangement uses TRBV6-1 and TRBJ2-7, with D possibly matching TRBD1 (5 bases). Germline V gives CDR1 MNHNS, CDR2 SASEGT. This CDR3 contains 12 residues. Trimming removed 7 bases from V and 2 bases from J, with 9 bases in between. CDR3 residues: CASKGLAYEQYF. CDR3 DNA: TGTGCCAGCAAGGGGCTGGCCTACGAGCAGTACTTC.

This chain joins TRBV4-1 and TRBJ1-1; D ambiguous. From germline, CDR1 is MGHRA and CDR2 YSYEKL. The length of the CDR3 is 15 residues. With 4 bases removed from V and 1 base from J, the gap between germline ends came to 13 bases. The CDR3 coding sequence is TGCGCCAGCAGCCCTGGCGGTTGGAAGAACACTGAAGCTTTCTTT. This sequence encodes CASSPGGWKNTEAFF.

This clonotype appeared many times. J is TRBJ2-7 and V is TRBV10-2, with D perhaps TRBD2 (6 bases). The CDR3 sequence is 14 residues long. The ends were cut back, 0 bases at V and 1 base at J, with 7 bases in the middle. Germline V gene sequence: CDR1 WSHSY, CDR2 SAAADI. For the CDR3, the DNA is TGCGCCAGCAGTGAGTCCGGGGGATCCTACGAGCAGTACTTC. Protein sequence: CASSESGGSYEQYF.

This clonotype has at least ten counts. V usage is TRBV29-1 and J usage is TRBJ1-1; 7 bases map to TRBD1. V shed 0 bases and J 3 bases; nucleotides not matched to a gene: 10. The germline CDR1 and CDR2 sequences are SQVTM and ANQGSEA. This CDR3 has 16 amino acids. CDR3 amino acids: CSVEDDEPRGDTEAFF. The CDR3 DNA reads as TGCAGCGTTGAAGATGACGAGCCCAGGGGGGACACTGAAGCTTTCTTT. Looking up the rest from reference TRBV29-1 and TRBJ1-1 gives the full variable domain: SAVISQKPSRDICQRGTSLTIQCQVDSQVTMMFWYRQQPGQSLTLIATANQGSEATYESGFVIDKFPISRPNLTFSTLTVSNMSPEDSSIYLCSVEDDEPRGDTEAFFGQGTRLTVV.

The table lists this clonotype with many counts. The CDR3 region is CASSLLGQETQYF. CDR3 sequence (DNA): TGTGCCAGCAGCCTCCTAGGCCAAGAGACCCAGTACTTC. The genes are TRBV3-1 and TRBJ2-5; D call uncertain. Trimming left V 4 bases short and J 1 base short, with 7 bases between. Germline assignment: CDR1 LGHDT and CDR2 YNNKEL (reference sequence). The CDR3 is made up of 13 amino acids.

This clonotype was detected only once. This may come from a read error, since a much larger clone is one base off. The gene calls are TRBV6-4 and TRBJ2-1; TRBD2 aligns across 10 bases. The CDR3 is 15 residues long. The V gene's germline CDR1 is MRHNA and CDR2 SNTAGT. CDR3 loop: CASGPGPSGSYEQLF. DNA of the CDR3: TGTGCCAGCGGCCCGGGGCCTAGCGGGAGCTATGAGCAGTTATTC.

As to this clonotype: This likely came from a read error, as a far larger clone is one base away. This chain links TRBV7-3 with TRBJ2-5; D is perhaps TRBD1 or TRBD2 (5 bases each). CDR3 length: 14 amino acids. Germline lookup yields CDR1 SGHTA and CDR2 FQGTGA. This chain's CDR3 is CASSLDQGGETQCF. The CDR3 nucleotides read TGTGCCAGCAGCTTAGACCAGGGTGGGGAGACCCAGTGCTTC.

This clonotype was counted between two and nine times. The rearrangement joins TRBV28 to TRBJ2-7; D is undetermined. Trimming pared 4 bases from V and 2 bases from J, leaving 12 bases between. Germline CDR1 is MDHEN and CDR2 is SYDVKM. This CDR3 spans 14 amino acids. CDR3 sequence: CASSSRLSTYEQYF. CDR3 coding DNA: TGTGCCAGCAGTTCTCGACTCTCTACCTACGAGCAGTACTTC.

This clonotype was recorded many times. The chain couples TRBV20-1 to TRBJ1-5, with 8 bases that match TRBD1. CDR1 and CDR2 (germline): DFQATT, SNEGSKA (reference sequence). V lost 6 bases, J lost 4 bases, and 11 bases stayed unmatched. The CDR3 extends over 15 amino acids. CDR3 bases: TGCAGTGCCTCCACCAGGGACAGGCAAAATCAGCCCCAGCATTTT. Translated, it gives CSASTRDRQNQPQHF.

This clonotype appeared many times. V usage is TRBV20-1 and J usage is TRBJ1-2; TRBD1 matches 8 bases. J lost 3 bases, V lost 3 bases, and 9 bases had no gene match. Germline assignment: CDR1 DFQATT and CDR2 SNEGSKA (reference sequence). The CDR3 has 15 residues. CDR3 loop: CSASGQGALDYGYTF. CDR3 sequence (DNA): TGCAGTGCTAGTGGCCAGGGGGCTCTTGACTATGGCTACACCTTC.

This clonotype appeared many times. The chain is built from TRBV11-2 and TRBJ2-1; no definite D call. The germline V and J ends were trimmed by 2 bases and 8 bases, with 10 bases remaining between them. Germline CDR1 is SGHAT and CDR2 is FQNNGV. The CDR3 is made up of 13 amino acids. The CDR3 DNA follows: TGTGCCAGCAGCTTATCTCCTGCCGATGAGCAGTTCTTC. Translated, it gives CASSLSPADEQFF.

The J gene is TRBJ2-2, the V gene TRBV10-3; D remains ambiguous. V was cut by 0 bases and J by 2 bases, with 4 bases left in between. The CDR3 has 14 amino acids. CDR1 and CDR2 (germline): ENHRY, SYGVKD. CDR3 region: CAISESLNTGELFF. The CDR3 bases are TGTGCCATCAGTGAGTCACTTAACACCGGGGAGCTGTTTTTT.

This sequence joins TRBV11-2 and TRBJ2-7, with TRBD1 matching over 11 bases. This CDR3 contains 18 residues. Trimming removed 5 bases from V and 3 bases from J; junction bases left unmatched: 15. In germline, CDR1 is SGHAT, CDR2 FQNNGV. The CDR3 region is CASSIVPGQGVLFYEQYF. Written as DNA, the CDR3 is TGTGCCAGCAGCATTGTCCCGGGACAGGGGGTATTGTTCTACGAGCAGTACTTC. Filled out from reference TRBV11-2 and TRBJ2-7, the complete variable domain reads EAGVAQSPRYKIIEKRQSVAFWCNPISGHATLYWYQQILGQGPKLLIQFQNNGVVDDSQLPKDRFSAERLKGVDSTLKIQPAKLEDSAVYLCASSIVPGQGVLFYEQYFGPGTRLTVT.

This clonotype was found many times. In DNA form, the CDR3 reads TGTGCCAGCAGCTTGTGGGGCGGCGACACTGAAGCTTTCTTT. It codes for CASSLWGGDTEAFF. This sequence joins TRBV11-2 and TRBJ1-1, with D possibly being TRBD1 (5 bases). The CDR3 runs 14 residues. Germline CDR1 is SGHAT and CDR2 is FQNNGV. V was clipped by 3 bases and J by 3 bases, with 11 bases between them.

Of note for this clonotype: One base separates it from a far larger clone, so it is likely a read error. Here the CDR3 reads CASSRSGRAGTLYEQYF. In nucleotides, the CDR3 is TGTGCCAGCTCGCGAAGTGGACGAGCGGGTACCCTATACGAGCAGTACTTC. The chain recombines TRBV18 with TRBJ2-1; D perhaps matches TRBD2 (6 bases). The assigned J gene may be wrong: the sequence end matches TRBJ2-7 better. Germline CDR1 reads KGHSH; CDR2 reads LQKENI. This CDR3 contains 17 residues.

This clonotype showed up just a few times. CDR3 in amino acids: CASKGAGANVLTF. The CDR3 nucleotides are TGTGCCAGCAAGGGGGCTGGGGCCAACGTCCTGACTTTC. V and J are TRBV3-1 and TRBJ2-6; D is perhaps TRBD1 (6 bases). Trimming removed 7 bases from V and 2 bases from J, with 6 bases in between. The germline V gene has CDR1 LGHDT and CDR2 YNNKEL (reference sequence). CDR3 size: 13 residues.

Turning to this clonotype: Compared with germline, one end of the junction differs, possibly owing to a read error. The chain has TRBV9 and TRBJ2-7; 11 bases align to TRBD1. CDR1 SGDLS and CDR2 YYNGEE come from the germline V gene. The CDR3 contains 16 residues. The CDR3: CASSPNQRTGGYEQCF. In DNA, the CDR3 is TGTGCCAGCAGCCCCAACCAGCGGACAGGGGGCTACGAGCAGTGCTTC.